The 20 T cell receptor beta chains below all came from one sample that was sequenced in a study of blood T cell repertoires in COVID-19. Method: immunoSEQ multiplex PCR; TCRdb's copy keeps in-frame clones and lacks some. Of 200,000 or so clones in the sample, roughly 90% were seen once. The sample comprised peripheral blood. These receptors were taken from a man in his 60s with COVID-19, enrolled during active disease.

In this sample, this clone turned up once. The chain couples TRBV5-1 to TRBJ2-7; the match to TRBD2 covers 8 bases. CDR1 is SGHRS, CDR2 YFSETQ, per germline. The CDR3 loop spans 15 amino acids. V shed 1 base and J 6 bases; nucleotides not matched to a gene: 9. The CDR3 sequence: CASSLTTGAGVEQYF. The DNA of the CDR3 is TGCGCCAGCAGCTTGACAACCGGAGCGGGAGTCGAGCAGTACTTC.

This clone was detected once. CDR3 sequence reads: CASSYSTGDLYEQYF. The CDR3 DNA is TGTGCCAGCAGTTACTCCACAGGGGACCTTTACGAGCAGTACTTC. The rearrangement joins TRBV6-5 to TRBJ2-7; 7 bases map to TRBD1. This CDR3 region has 15 residues. Looked up from germline, CDR1 is MNHEY and CDR2 is SVGAGI. The trim removed 0 bases at V and 4 bases at J, leaving 6 bases unmatched.

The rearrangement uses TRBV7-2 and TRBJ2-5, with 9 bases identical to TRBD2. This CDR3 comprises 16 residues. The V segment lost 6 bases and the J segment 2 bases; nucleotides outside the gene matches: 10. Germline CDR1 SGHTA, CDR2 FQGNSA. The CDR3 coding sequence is TGTGCCAGCAGATCGAGCGGGACTAGCCGGCAAGAGACCCAGTACTTC. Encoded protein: CASRSSGTSRQETQYF.

CDR3 in amino acids: CASSYGQGAEYTEAFF. The CDR3 DNA sequence: TGTGCCAGCAGCTACGGACAGGGGGCGGAGTACACTGAAGCTTTCTTT. The chain employs TRBV7-8 and TRBJ1-1; TRBD1 aligns across 11 bases. There are 16 residues in the CDR3. Germline V gives CDR1 SGHVS, CDR2 FQNEAQ. J gave up 3 bases and V 4 bases, and 7 bases lay outside the gene matches.

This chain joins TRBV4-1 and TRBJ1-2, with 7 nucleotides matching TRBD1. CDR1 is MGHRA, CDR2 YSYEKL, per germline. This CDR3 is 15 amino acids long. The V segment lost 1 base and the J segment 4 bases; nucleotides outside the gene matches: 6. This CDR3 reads CASSQATGLPYGYTF. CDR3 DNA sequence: TGCGCCAGCAGCCAAGCGACAGGGCTCCCCTATGGCTACACCTTC.

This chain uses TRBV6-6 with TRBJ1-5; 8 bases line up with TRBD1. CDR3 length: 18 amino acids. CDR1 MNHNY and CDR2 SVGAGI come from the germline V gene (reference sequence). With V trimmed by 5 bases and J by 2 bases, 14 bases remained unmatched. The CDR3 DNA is TGTGCCAGCAGTCCTTCCGGGACAGGTCCGGCTGGCAATCAGCCCCAGCATTTT. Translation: CASSPSGTGPAGNQPQHF.

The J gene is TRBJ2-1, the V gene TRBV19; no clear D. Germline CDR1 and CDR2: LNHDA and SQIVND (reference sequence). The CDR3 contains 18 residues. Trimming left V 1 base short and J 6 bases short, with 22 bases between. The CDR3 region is CASSIVGVGAKQVNEQFF. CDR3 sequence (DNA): TGTGCCAGTAGTATAGTGGGTGTAGGCGCCAAGCAGGTCAATGAGCAGTTCTTC.

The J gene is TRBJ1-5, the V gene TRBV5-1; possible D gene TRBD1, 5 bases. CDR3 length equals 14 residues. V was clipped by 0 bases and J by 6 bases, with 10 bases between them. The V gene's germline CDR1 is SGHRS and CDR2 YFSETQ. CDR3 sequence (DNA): TGCGCCAGCAGCTTGGCCATGGGGGGTCAGCCCCAGCATTTT. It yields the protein CASSLAMGGQPQHF.

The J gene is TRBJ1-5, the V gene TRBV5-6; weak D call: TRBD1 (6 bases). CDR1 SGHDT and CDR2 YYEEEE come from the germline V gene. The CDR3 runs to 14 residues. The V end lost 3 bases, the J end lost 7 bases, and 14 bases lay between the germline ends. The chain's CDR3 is CASSSRDKGQPQHF. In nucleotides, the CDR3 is TGTGCCAGCAGCTCTCGGGACAAGGGGCAGCCCCAGCATTTT. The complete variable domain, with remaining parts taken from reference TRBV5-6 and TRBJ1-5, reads DAGVTQSPTHLIKTRGQQVTLRCSPKSGHDTVSWYQQALGQGPQFIFQYYEEEERQRGNFPDRFSGHQFPNYSSELNVNALLLGDSALYLCASSSRDKGQPQHFGDGTRLSIL.

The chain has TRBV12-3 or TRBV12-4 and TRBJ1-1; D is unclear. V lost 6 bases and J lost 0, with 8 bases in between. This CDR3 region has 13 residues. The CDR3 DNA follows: TGTGCCAGCAGGCTAGATATGAACACTGAAGCTTTCTTT. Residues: CASRLDMNTEAFF.

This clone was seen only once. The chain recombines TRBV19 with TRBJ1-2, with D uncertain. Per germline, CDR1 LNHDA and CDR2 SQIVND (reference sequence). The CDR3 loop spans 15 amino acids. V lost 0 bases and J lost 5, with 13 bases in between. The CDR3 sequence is CASSIDRRPLYGYTF. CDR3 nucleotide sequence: TGTGCCAGTAGTATAGATCGGAGGCCGTTATATGGCTACACCTTC.

The CDR3 here is CASRSGGLAGVGELFF. The CDR3 DNA is TGTGCCAGTCGTTCCGGGGGACTAGCGGGAGTCGGGGAGCTGTTTTTT. The V gene is TRBV7-2, the J gene TRBJ2-2; 14 nucleotides match TRBD2. Looked up from germline, CDR1 is SGHTA and CDR2 is FQGNSA. This CDR3 region has 16 residues. V lost 9 bases to trimming and J lost 7 bases; unmatched junction nucleotides: 10. The whole variable domain, filled in from reference TRBV7-2 and TRBJ2-2, reads GAGVSQSPSNKVTEKGKDVELRCDPISGHTALYWYRQSLGQGLEFLIYFQGNSAPDKSGLPSDRFSAERTGGSVSTLTIQRTQQEDSAVYLCASRSGGLAGVGELFFGEGSRLTVL.

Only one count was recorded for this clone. CDR3 in amino acids: CASSPSTGVHTEAFF. DNA for the CDR3: TGTGCCAGCAGTCCCTCGACAGGGGTGCACACTGAAGCTTTCTTT. The rearrangement uses TRBV28 and TRBJ1-1; 8 nucleotides agree with TRBD1. This CDR3 spans 15 amino acids. The J segment lost 3 bases and the V segment lost 5 bases, leaving 8 bases of the junction unmatched. Germline assignment: CDR1 MDHEN and CDR2 SYDVKM.

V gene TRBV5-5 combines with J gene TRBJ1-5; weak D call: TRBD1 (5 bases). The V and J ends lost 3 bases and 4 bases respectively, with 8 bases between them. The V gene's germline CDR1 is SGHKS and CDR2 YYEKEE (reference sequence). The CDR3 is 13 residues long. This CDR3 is CASSWEGNQPQHF. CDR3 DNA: TGTGCCAGCAGCTGGGAGGGGAATCAGCCCCAGCATTTT.

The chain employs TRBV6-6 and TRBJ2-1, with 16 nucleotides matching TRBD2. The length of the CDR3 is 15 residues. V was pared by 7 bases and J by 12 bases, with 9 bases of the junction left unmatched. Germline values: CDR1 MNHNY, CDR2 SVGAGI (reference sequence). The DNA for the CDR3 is TGTGCCAGCAACCCCGGGACTAGCGGGAGGGCAACGCAGTTCTTC. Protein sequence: CASNPGTSGRATQFF.

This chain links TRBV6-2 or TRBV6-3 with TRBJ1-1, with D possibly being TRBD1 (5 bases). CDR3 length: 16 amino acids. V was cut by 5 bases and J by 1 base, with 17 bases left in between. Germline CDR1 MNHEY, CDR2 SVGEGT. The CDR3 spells CASSKPSGGANTEAFF. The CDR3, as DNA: TGTGCCAGCAGTAAGCCGTCAGGTGGGGCGAACACTGAAGCTTTCTTT.

The CDR3, as DNA: TGTGCCAGCAGCCAAGGCAATACGGGACAGAATGAAAAACTGTTTTTT. Amino acids: CASSQGNTGQNEKLFF. This rearrangement joins TRBV14 to TRBJ1-4; 7 bases are a match to TRBD1. There are 16 residues in the CDR3. The V gene end was trimmed by 1 base and the J gene end by 5 bases; junction bases not matched to a gene: 7. CDR1 is SGHDN and CDR2 is FVKESK in the germline V gene.

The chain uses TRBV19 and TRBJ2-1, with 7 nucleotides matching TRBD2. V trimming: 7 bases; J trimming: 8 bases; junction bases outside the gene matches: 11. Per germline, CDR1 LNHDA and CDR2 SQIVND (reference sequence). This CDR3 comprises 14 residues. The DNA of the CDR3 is TGTGCCAGTACCCCGTGGGGCGGGAGCTATGAGCAGTTCTTC. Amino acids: CASTPWGGSYEQFF.

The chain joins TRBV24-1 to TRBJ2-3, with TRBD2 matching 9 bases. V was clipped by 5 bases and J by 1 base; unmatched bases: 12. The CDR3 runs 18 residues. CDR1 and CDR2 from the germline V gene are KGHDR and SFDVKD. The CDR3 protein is CATSGPSLSGGRTDTQYF. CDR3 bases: TGTGCCACCAGTGGCCCCTCCCTTAGCGGGGGCCGCACAGATACGCAGTATTTT.

CDR3 region: CASSLLVYEQYF. The CDR3 DNA reads TGTGCCAGCAGCTTGCTAGTTTACGAGCAGTACTTC. The chain couples TRBV7-9 to TRBJ2-7, with D unclear. Germline CDR1 reads SEHNR; CDR2 reads FQNEAQ (reference sequence). The V and J ends lost 3 bases and 4 bases respectively, with 7 bases between them. CDR3 length: 12 amino acids. The variable domain in full, with the rest retrieved from reference TRBV7-9 and TRBJ2-7, is DTGVSQNPRHKITKRGQNVTFRCDPISEHNRLYWYRQTLGQGPEFLTYFQNEAQLEKSRLLSDRFSAERPKGSFSTLEIQRTEQGDSAMYLCASSLLVYEQYFGPGTRLTVT.